This is a list of T cell receptor beta chains from one sample in a study of early T cells in non-severe SARS-CoV-2 infection. TCRdb itself ran the 5' RACE reads through MiXCR, one entry per CDR3 protein. The sample has fewer than 75,000 distinct CDR3 sequences, less than 20% seen once; the top ten hold around 9.8%. Sequencing used whole blood, obtained at baseline. The receptors originated from an adult who was a healthcare worker with PCR-confirmed SARS-CoV-2 infection or an uninfected control (not recorded which). Each CDR3 is given with its conserved first and last residue. A D gene is named only where the DNA matches it firmly. A clone size is listed for some rows: how often the clone was seen (once, few, many), or a class if it is expanded.

TGCGCCAGCAGCACTAGCGGAAAGAGGGGCAATGAGCAGTTCTTC | CASSTSGKRGNEQFF | TRBV5-1 | few | TRBD2 | TRBJ2-1
TGTGCCATCAGAACTACAAGGACGAACACTGAAGCTTTCTTT | CAIRTTRTNTEAFF | TRBV10-3 | few | - | TRBJ1-1
TGTGCCAGCAGTTACAGGACTAGCGGGAGATATGCAGATACGCAGTATTTT | CASSYRTSGRYADTQYF | TRBV6-5 | few | TRBD2 | TRBJ2-3
TGTGCCAGCTCCCCGCAGGATAACTATGGCTACACCTTC | CASSPQDNYGYTF | TRBV18 | - | - | TRBJ1-2
TGTGCCAGCAGCACGTCTAGCGGGAGGGCCTGGGGGCAGTACTTC | CASSTSSGRAWGQYF | TRBV7-8 | - | TRBD2 | TRBJ2-7
TGTGCCAGCAGTTTAGAAAGGGGATATTCACCCCTCCACTTT | CASSLERGYSPLHF | TRBV12-3/TRBV12-4 | - | - | TRBJ1-6
TGTGCCAGTAGTAACCCCCCGCAGGGCAACAATGAGCAGTTCTTC | CASSNPPQGNNEQFF | TRBV19 | - | - | TRBJ2-1
TGTGCCAGCAGACGGACAGGCCTGAACACTGAAGCTTTCTTT | CASRRTGLNTEAFF | TRBV6-2/TRBV6-3 | - | TRBD1 | TRBJ1-1
TGTGCCAGTAGTGACGGAACCTACGAGCAGTACTTC | CASSDGTYEQYF | TRBV19 | once | - | TRBJ2-7
TGTGCCAGCAGCCACCCCAGGGGCGAGCAGTACTTC | CASSHPRGEQYF | TRBV7-6 | - | - | TRBJ2-7
TGTGCCAGCTTATCGTCGAACAGAGTGAACACTGAAGCTTTCTTT | CASLSSNRVNTEAFF | TRBV7-9 | - | - | TRBJ1-1
TGCGCCAGCAGCTTGTGGGGGAACAGGGGAGAGACCCAGTACTTC | CASSLWGNRGETQYF | TRBV5-1 | - | TRBD1 | TRBJ2-5
TGTGCCAGCACGGCAGGGGGCTCTGGGGCCAACGTCCTGACTTTC | CASTAGGSGANVLTF | TRBV6-6 | - | TRBD1 | TRBJ2-6
TGTGCCAGCAGTGCAGCCAGCACAGATACGCAGTATTTT | CASSAASTDTQYF | TRBV6-4 | - | - | TRBJ2-3
TGTGCCAGCAGTTACTCGATGACCACAGATACGCAGTATTTT | CASSYSMTTDTQYF | TRBV6-2/TRBV6-3 | - | - | TRBJ2-3
TGTGCCAGCTCACCAGCGGACACTGAAGCTTTCTTT | CASSPADTEAFF | TRBV18 | - | - | TRBJ1-1
TGTGCCAGCAGGAGACTAGCGGGAGGCCCAGAGACCCAGTACTTC | CASRRLAGGPETQYF | TRBV6-1 | - | TRBD2 | TRBJ2-5
TGCGCCAGCAGCCCGAGGGTCGGGGGCACCGGGGAGCTGTTTTTT | CASSPRVGGTGELFF | TRBV5-1 | few | - | TRBJ2-2
TGTGCCAGCAGCCAAGGAAGGGGAACGCAGTATTTT | CASSQGRGTQYF | TRBV3-1 | few | - | TRBJ2-3
TGCAGCGGGTTACTAGCGGGAGATGCTGAGCAGTTCTTC | CSGLLAGDAEQFF | TRBV29-1 | few | TRBD2 | TRBJ2-1
TGTGCCAGCAGCCATGTGGACAGAAGCACAGATACGCAGTATTTT | CASSHVDRSTDTQYF | TRBV14 | - | - | TRBJ2-3
TGTGCCAGCAGTTCCGCCGGGACTAGCATATCAGATACGCAGTATTTT | CASSSAGTSISDTQYF | TRBV12-3/TRBV12-4 | - | TRBD2 | TRBJ2-3
TGCGCCAGCAGTGATATGGGGGATGAAAAACTGTTTTTT | CASSDMGDEKLFF | TRBV10-2 | many | - | TRBJ1-4
TGCGCCAGCAGTGAGACTTCGGGAGGAGTGGATGAGCAGTTCTTC | CASSETSGGVDEQFF | TRBV10-1 | - | TRBD2 | TRBJ2-1
TGCAGTGCTAGATGGCAGCCCAACACTGAAGCTTTCTTT | CSARWQPNTEAFF | TRBV20-1 | few | - | TRBJ1-1
TGTGCCAGCAGCTTAGCGGCGGGCACCTATGGCTACACCTTC | CASSLAAGTYGYTF | TRBV7-9 | few | - | TRBJ1-2
TGCAGCGTTGAGGACCCTCTCGAGACCCAGTACTTC | CSVEDPLETQYF | TRBV29-1 | - | - | TRBJ2-5
TGTGCCAGCAGCTTGATGAGGGGCTACGAGCAGTACTTC | CASSLMRGYEQYF | TRBV11-2 | - | - | TRBJ2-7
TGTGCCAGCAGCCTCAGAGTTGGGGACCCTCAGTACTTC | CASSLRVGDPQYF | TRBV11-2 | few | - | TRBJ2-5
TGTGCCAGCACCCCCCGACAGATGCGCACAGATACGCAGTATTTT | CASTPRQMRTDTQYF | TRBV6-5 | - | - | TRBJ2-3
TGTGCCAGCAGTGTGGGACACACCTCGAGTACCTATGGCTACACCTTC | CASSVGHTSSTYGYTF | TRBV6-4 | - | - | TRBJ1-2
TGTGCCAGTAGTACCCTAGCGGGGGGCGGCAATGAGCAGTTCTTC | CASSTLAGGGNEQFF | TRBV19 | few | TRBD2 | TRBJ2-1
TGTGCCAGCAGCCTACAGGCAAGCTCCTACGAGCAGTACTTC | CASSLQASSYEQYF | TRBV7-2 | - | - | TRBJ2-7
TGTGCCAGTAGTAGTTACCGGGACGCCAAAAACATTCAGTACTTC | CASSSYRDAKNIQYF | TRBV19 | few | - | TRBJ2-4
TGTGCCAGCAGTTACGCCGGGACAGCAAACTATGGCTACACCTTC | CASSYAGTANYGYTF | TRBV6-5 | - | TRBD1 | TRBJ1-2
TGTGCCAGCAGCCAAGGACTAATGGGAGATACGCAGTATTTT | CASSQGLMGDTQYF | TRBV4-2 | few | - | TRBJ2-3
TGTGCCAGCAGCGGACAGTTTCGCTACGAGCAGTACTTC | CASSGQFRYEQYF | TRBV2 | few | - | TRBJ2-7
TGTGCCAGCAGCCAAGACTTAGCTACAGAGACCCAGTACTTC | CASSQDLATETQYF | TRBV3-1 | few | - | TRBJ2-5
TGTGCCAGCAGCTTAACAGGTGTGACTTACTATGGCTACACCTTC | CASSLTGVTYYGYTF | TRBV7-8 | - | - | TRBJ1-2
TGTGCCAGCAGCACCCGGGCCACCGCCATAGAGACCCAGTACTTC | CASSTRATAIETQYF | TRBV7-2 | - | - | TRBJ2-5
TGTGCCAGCAGGCCACGAGACAGGGAGATCGGTGAGCAGTTCTTC | CASRPRDREIGEQFF | TRBV28 | - | TRBD1 | TRBJ2-1
TGTGCCTGGAGTTCACTAGGGGGGATGGGACCCCTGGAGCAGTACTTC | CAWSSLGGMGPLEQYF | TRBV30 | - | - | TRBJ2-7
TGTGCCAGCAGTCCGCCGGGACACCGTAACTATGGCTACACCTTC | CASSPPGHRNYGYTF | TRBV28 | - | - | TRBJ1-2
TGTGCCAGCAGTAGGGACACCTCGAACACCGGGGAGCTGTTTTTT | CASSRDTSNTGELFF | TRBV2 | - | - | TRBJ2-2
TGTGCCAGCAGTTATACCGGGACTACACTACTGGGGGAGCAGTACTTC | CASSYTGTTLLGEQYF | TRBV7-2 | few | TRBD2 | TRBJ2-7
TGTGCCAGCAGCTCAACAGGGGGCTTTGGCTACACCTTC | CASSSTGGFGYTF | TRBV12-3/TRBV12-4 | - | TRBD1 | TRBJ1-2
TGCAGTGCTATGGTTAAAGAGACCCAGTACTTC | CSAMVKETQYF | TRBV20-1 | - | - | TRBJ2-5
TGTGCCAGCAGCCTGACTAGTGTTGAGCAGTTCTTC | CASSLTSVEQFF | TRBV7-9 | few | - | TRBJ2-1
TGTGCCACCAGTGATCCCTCAGAACCAGGCTACACCTTC | CATSDPSEPGYTF | TRBV24-1 | - | - | TRBJ1-2
TGTGCCAGCAGTACGACGGGGGGGGGAAGCACAGATACGCAGTATTTT | CASSTTGGGSTDTQYF | TRBV12-3/TRBV12-4 | many | TRBD2 | TRBJ2-3
TGCAGCGTAGAAGGAGTCACAGGGAAAGAGCAGTTCTTC | CSVEGVTGKEQFF | TRBV29-1 | few | - | TRBJ2-1
TGTGCCACCGGGAGGGGTCGAAGCGAAAACATTCAGTACTTC | CATGRGRSENIQYF | TRBV19 | - | TRBD2 | TRBJ2-4
TGTGCCAGCTCACCAGAGGGATATGGTACGCAGTATTTT | CASSPEGYGTQYF | TRBV18 | - | - | TRBJ2-3
TGCGCCAGCAGCCAAGATCGGGGGGGCCTTGGGACCCAGTACTTC | CASSQDRGGLGTQYF | TRBV4-1 | few | TRBD2 | TRBJ2-5
TGTGCCAGCGGCGACCGGGACACGCCACCCTACGAGCAGTACTTC | CASGDRDTPPYEQYF | TRBV28 | few | - | TRBJ2-7
TGTGCCAGCAGCCATGGGACCCTTCGAGGGCAGTTCTTC | CASSHGTLRGQFF | TRBV14 | medium-sized | - | TRBJ2-1
TGTGCCAGCAGCCGACTGGGATTTTACGATGAGCAGTTCTTC | CASSRLGFYDEQFF | TRBV11-2 | many | - | TRBJ2-1
TGCAGCGCCGGAGAGGGGAACGAGCAGTACTTC | CSAGEGNEQYF | TRBV29-1 | many | - | TRBJ2-7
TGTGCCAGCAGCGTAGCTCTAGCGGGCTCCTACAATGAGCAGTTCTTC | CASSVALAGSYNEQFF | TRBV9 | - | TRBD2 | TRBJ2-1
TGTGCCAGCAGCCCCCGACAGGGGACATACAACGAGCAGTACTTC | CASSPRQGTYNEQYF | TRBV7-6 | - | TRBD1 | TRBJ2-7